The present TCR beta chain was sequenced within a study of blood T cell repertoires in COVID-19. Study-wide context: Acute and convalescent COVID-19 specimens originated in the United States, Italy and Spain. PBMCs, B-cell-depleted T cells, or T cells provided the cDNA or gDNA that made up the material.

As originally analysed: Amplification with reference gene primers provided the estimates of nucleated cell counts. Libraries were prepared by immunoSEQ multiplex PCR; TCRdb keeps only in-frame clonotypes and omits some of them. Clone size and the V and J calls come from that table; the DNA yielded D and trimming. Of 390,000 or so clones in the sample, approximately 92% were seen once. The TCR comes from a man aged 18 to 35 who had recovered from COVID-19. The source material was PBMCs or T cells enriched from blood (not recorded which).

CDR3 sequence reads: CASRARGQGNTEAFF. CDR3 DNA sequence: TGTGCCAGCAGAGCCAGGGGGCAGGGGAACACTGAAGCTTTCTTT. The chain recombines TRBV28 with TRBJ1-1; 8 bases are a match to TRBD1. Germline V gene lookup returns CDR1 MDHEN and CDR2 SYDVKM. The CDR3 runs to 15 residues. The J segment lost 1 base and the V segment lost 6 bases, leaving 7 bases of the junction unmatched.